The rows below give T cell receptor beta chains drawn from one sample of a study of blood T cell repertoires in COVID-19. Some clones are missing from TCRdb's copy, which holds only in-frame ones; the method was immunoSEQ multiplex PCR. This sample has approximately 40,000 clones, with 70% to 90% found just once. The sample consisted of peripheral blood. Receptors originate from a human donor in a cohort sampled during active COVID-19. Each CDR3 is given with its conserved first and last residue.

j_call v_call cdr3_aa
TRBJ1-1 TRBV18 CASSPLSRANTEAFF
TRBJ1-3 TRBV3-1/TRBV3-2 CASSQDLFRGAGNTIYF
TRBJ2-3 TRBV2 CASSERDSDTQYF
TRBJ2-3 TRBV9 CASSPQVSTDTQYF
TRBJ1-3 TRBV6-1 CASSDRGTIYF
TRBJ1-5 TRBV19 CASSIMQGGQPQHF
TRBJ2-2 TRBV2 CASRPKRGGTGELFF
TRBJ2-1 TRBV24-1 CATSGAGGREQFF
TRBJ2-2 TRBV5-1 CASSPRQGARAGELFF
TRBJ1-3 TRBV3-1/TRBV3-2 CASSQINQRGNTIYF
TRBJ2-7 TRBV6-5 CASSSPREQYF
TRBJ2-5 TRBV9 CASSVGWGTGGQETQYF
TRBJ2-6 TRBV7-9 CASSLGRGGPAGANVLTF
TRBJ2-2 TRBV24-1 CATSESGTGDTGELFF
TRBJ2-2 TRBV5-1 CASTSGDRASRGELFF
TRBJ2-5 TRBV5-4 CASSYRLAGVQETQYF
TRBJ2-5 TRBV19 CASSGTGTAQETQYF
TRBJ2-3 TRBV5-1 CASSGAGEPDTQYF
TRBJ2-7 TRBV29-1 CSVNRQGSMSYEQYF
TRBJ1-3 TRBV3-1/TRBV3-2 CASSPGQGKRNTIYF
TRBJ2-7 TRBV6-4 CASSDSGHHEQYF
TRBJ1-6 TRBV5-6 CASSSGTASSYNSPLHF
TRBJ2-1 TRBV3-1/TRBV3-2 CASSTQGQGEQFF
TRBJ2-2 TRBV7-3 CASRHDRYTGELFF
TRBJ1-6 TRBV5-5 CASSLVDGDSPLHF
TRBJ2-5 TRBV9 CASSLRPQGYETQYF